This T cell receptor beta chain was captured by sequencing in a study of blood T cell repertoires in COVID-19. Study-wide background: Acute and convalescent COVID-19 specimens originated in the United States, Italy and Spain.

The CDR3 is 15 amino acids. Trimming removed 6 bases from V and 8 bases from J; junction bases left unmatched: 13. CDR1 MNHEY and CDR2 SVGAGI come from the germline V gene. Methods used by the authors: Amplification of reference gene primers was used by the study to estimate nucleated cell counts. The assay was immunoSEQ multiplex PCR, and TCRdb's table has in-frame clones only and misses some. That table is the source of V, J and clone size, and D and trimming were worked out from the DNA. The sample has 65,000 or so clones; around 84% are singletons. Sequencing used peripheral blood. The chain employs TRBV6-5 and TRBJ1-3; TRBD1 matches 7 bases. The TCR was taken from a woman in her 70s with acute or convalescent COVID-19. The CDR3 protein is CASSPDREGLYTIYF. The CDR3 nucleotides are TGTGCCAGCAGCCCCGACAGGGAAGGGCTTTACACCATATATTTT.